One sample yielded the 30 T cell receptor beta chains listed below, sequenced in a study of post-analysis software for immune sequencing data. Incorporated into the TCR beta cDNA libraries were unique molecular identifiers, which served to reduce PCR and sequencing biases. TCRdb reprocessed the PCR reads via MiXCR and lists one record per CDR3 protein. The sample lists 150,000 to 200,000 distinct CDR3 sequences, around 36% occurring once. The sequenced sample was blood, obtained after autologous hematopoietic stem cell transplantation. These receptor sequences come from a girl under 18 with multiple sclerosis.

CDR3 nucleotide sequence: TGCGCCAGCAGCTTACAGGGTGTGCAAGAGACCCAGTACTTC. Translation gives CASSLQGVQETQYF. The J gene is TRBJ2-5, the V gene TRBV5-1; D may be TRBD1 (6 bases). The CDR3 is made up of 14 amino acids. V was cut by 2 bases and J by 2 bases, with 10 bases left in between. Germline V gene lookup returns CDR1 SGHRS and CDR2 YFSETQ.

This clonotype was seen only a few times. The rearrangement links TRBV5-1 to TRBJ2-3; 9 nucleotides match TRBD1. The CDR3 consists of 12 residues. V was clipped by 2 bases and J by 13 bases; unmatched bases: 5. The V gene's germline CDR1 is SGHRS and CDR2 YFSETQ. DNA for the CDR3: TGCGCCAGCAGCTTCACAGGGGGCGAAGAGTATTTT. This translates into CASSFTGGEEYF.

In its sample, this clonotype was seen a few times. This chain links TRBV29-1 with TRBJ2-7; 7 bases align to TRBD2. The J segment lost 6 bases and the V segment lost 3 bases, leaving 11 bases of the junction unmatched. The CDR3 sequence is 14 residues long. Germline CDR1 is SQVTM and CDR2 is ANQGSEA. The CDR3 DNA follows: TGCAGCGTTGACGGACAAGACGGGAGGTTCGAGCAGTACTTC. The encoded protein is CSVDGQDGRFEQYF.

The V gene is TRBV20-1, the J gene TRBJ1-1; 10 nucleotides line up with TRBD1. The V gene end was trimmed by 3 bases and the J gene end by 3 bases; junction bases not matched to a gene: 7. The CDR3 has 15 amino acids. Germline-derived CDR1 and CDR2 are DFQATT and SNEGSKA (reference sequence). CDR3 nucleotide sequence: TGCAGTGCTAGGACCCCCGGACAGGGGGACACTGAAGCTTTCTTT. Translation gives CSARTPGQGDTEAFF.

J is TRBJ2-3 and V is TRBV15; D possibly corresponds to TRBD2 (5 bases). The ends were cut back, 5 bases at V and 1 base at J, with 13 bases in the middle. CDR3 length: 15 residues. Germline assignment: CDR1 LNHNV and CDR2 YYDKDF (reference sequence). This CDR3 is CATSAIRGGTDTQYF. The CDR3, as DNA: TGTGCCACCAGCGCAATCCGGGGTGGCACAGATACGCAGTATTTT.

The chain joins TRBV7-6 to TRBJ2-7; D gene ambiguous. Per germline, CDR1 SGHVS and CDR2 FNYEAQ. The V end was cut by 4 bases, the J end by 0 bases, with 13 bases between. CDR3 length: 15 amino acids. CDR3 residues: CASSYGGPSSYEQYF. DNA of the CDR3: TGTGCCAGCAGCTACGGCGGCCCGAGCTCCTACGAGCAGTACTTC.

The chain carries TRBV7-2 and TRBJ2-5; 9 bases line up with TRBD2. Judging by the DNA end, TRBJ2-7 fits better; the J call may be wrong. The CDR3 runs 16 residues. CDR1 SGHTA and CDR2 FQGNSA come from the germline V gene. Here the CDR3 DNA reads TGTGCCAGCAGCTTAACCCTGCTAGCGGGAAACTACGAGCAGTACTTC. This gives the protein CASSLTLLAGNYEQYF.

This chain joins TRBV12-3 or TRBV12-4 and TRBJ1-5; D is possibly TRBD1 (6 bases). The V and J ends lost 5 bases and 1 base respectively, with 12 bases between them. The CDR3 loop spans 15 amino acids. CDR3 DNA sequence: TGTGCCAGCAGTCCGCAGGGGCTGAGCAATCAGCCCCAGCATTTT. Translation: CASSPQGLSNQPQHF.

The chain carries TRBV20-1 and TRBJ2-7, with D perhaps TRBD1 (5 bases). V dropped 3 bases and J dropped 3 bases, with 15 bases sitting between them. The CDR3 totals 14 residues. Germline lookup yields CDR1 DFQATT and CDR2 SNEGSKA (reference sequence). In DNA form, the CDR3 reads TGCAGTGCTAGTCTGGGCAGGGAACGCTACGAGCAGTACTTC. Translating it yields CSASLGRERYEQYF.

This rearrangement joins TRBV13 to TRBJ2-2; no clear D gene. V was trimmed by 0 bases and J by 0 bases, leaving 8 bases between them. Germline CDR1 reads PRHDT; CDR2 reads FYEKMQ (reference sequence). The CDR3 runs 16 residues. This CDR3 reads CASSLGQNSNTGELFF. The CDR3 DNA reads TGTGCCAGCAGCTTAGGGCAGAATTCGAACACCGGGGAGCTGTTTTTT.

The J gene is TRBJ1-5, the V gene TRBV7-9, with D perhaps matching TRBD1 (5 bases). The CDR3 covers 14 residues. CDR1 is SEHNR, CDR2 FQNEAQ, per germline (reference sequence). Trimming removed 4 bases from V and 7 bases from J, with 14 bases in between. The CDR3, as DNA: TGTGCCAGCAGCTCCTTGACCGAGGGGCAGCCCCAGCATTTT. Translation: CASSSLTEGQPQHF.

The chain is built from TRBV5-1 and TRBJ1-2, with unresolved D. Germline V gene lookup returns CDR1 SGHRS and CDR2 YFSETQ. This CDR3 has 13 amino acids. Trimming left V 0 bases short and J 4 bases short, with 7 bases between. The CDR3 reads CASSLGDGYGYTF. The CDR3 DNA sequence: TGCGCCAGCAGCTTGGGAGACGGCTATGGCTACACCTTC.

The CDR3 loop is CASSKGPHNEQFF. The CDR3 DNA sequence: TGTGCCAGCAGCAAAGGCCCCCACAATGAGCAGTTCTTC. V and J are TRBV21-1 and TRBJ2-1. TRBV21-1 is classified as a pseudogene. The CDR3 sequence is 13 residues long.

In the case of this clonotype: Since a much larger clone is just one base distant, this may be a read error. The J gene is TRBJ2-3, the V gene TRBV7-2; D possibly matches TRBD1 or TRBD2 (6 bases each). The CDR3 totals 16 residues. The germline V gene has CDR1 SGHTA and CDR2 FQGNSA. The CDR3 coding sequence is TGTGCCAGCAGCTTAGATTGGGGGGCTAGCACAGATACGCGGTATTTT. It translates to CASSLDWGASTDTRYF.

The chain employs TRBV9 and TRBJ2-4; no reliable D call. The V gene's germline CDR1 is SGDLS and CDR2 YYNGEE. The length of the CDR3 is 17 residues. V shed 0 bases and J shed 8 bases, with 21 bases lying between them. The CDR3 is CASSVGAIGVQGYIQYF. The CDR3 DNA sequence: TGTGCCAGCAGCGTAGGGGCTATAGGCGTTCAAGGGTACATTCAGTACTTC.

This clonotype has a handful of counts. This chain connects TRBV5-1 to TRBJ1-2; D not resolved. This CDR3 is 13 amino acids long. Germline V gene lookup returns CDR1 SGHRS and CDR2 YFSETQ. V lost 6 bases and J 5 bases, leaving 14 bases between the germline ends. CDR3 residues: CASKTPMGYGYTF. DNA for the CDR3: TGCGCCAGCAAGACCCCGATGGGGTATGGCTACACCTTC.

Details on this clonotype: Relative to the germline gene, one junction end is altered; a read error may explain this. CDR3 DNA sequence: TGTGCCTGCAGCTTAGAAGGTTGGATGGGGAATGAGCAGTTCTTC. It codes for CACSLEGWMGNEQFF. This chain links TRBV7-2 with TRBJ2-1, with D hard to call. Germline V gene data show CDR1 as SGHTA and CDR2 as FQGNSA. This CDR3 region has 15 residues. Supplemented by reference TRBV7-2 and TRBJ2-1, the full variable domain reads GAGVSQSPSNKVTEKGKDVELRCDPISGHTALYWYRQSLGQGLEFLIYFQGNSAPDKSGLPSDRFSAERTGGSVSTLTIQRTQQEDSAVYLCACSLEGWMGNEQFFGPGTRLTVL.

This clonotype has more than one count but fewer than ten. The chain employs TRBV3-1 and TRBJ2-1; TRBD2 aligns across 11 bases. J lost 8 bases, V lost 0 bases, and 12 bases had no gene match. CDR1 is LGHDT and CDR2 is YNNKEL in the germline V gene (reference sequence). This CDR3 has 18 residues. In DNA, the CDR3 is TGTGCCAGCAGCCAAGATTCGCTAGCGGGAGGCCCTCTGGATGAGCAGTTCTTC. It codes for CASSQDSLAGGPLDEQFF.

Remarks on this clonotype: Mismatch with germline at one junction end may stem from a read error. J is TRBJ2-7 and V is TRBV12-3 or TRBV12-4; 9 bases fit TRBD2. The CDR3 runs 15 residues. CDR3 sequence (DNA): TGTGCCAACAGTTTAGTCGGCGGGAGGGGTTACGGGCAGTACTTC. This encodes CANSLVGGRGYGQYF.

The chain has TRBV20-1 and TRBJ2-1, with no clear D. V lost 6 bases and J 15 bases, leaving 9 bases between the germline ends. The CDR3 sequence is 8 residues long. Germline values: CDR1 DFQATT, CDR2 SNEGSKA (reference sequence). CDR3 nucleotide sequence: TGCAGTGCCACCAACGGGTTCTTC. It yields the protein CSATNGFF.

The rearrangement uses TRBV5-5 and TRBJ2-1; D call uncertain. The germline CDR1 and CDR2 sequences are SGHKS and YYEKEE (reference sequence). The V and J ends lost 4 bases and 2 bases respectively, with 22 bases between them. The CDR3 is 18 residues long. The CDR3 loop reads CASSPKPWPRLAYNEQFF. The DNA for the CDR3 is TGTGCCAGCAGCCCGAAGCCCTGGCCTCGTTTAGCCTACAATGAGCAGTTCTTC.

The V gene is TRBV12-3 or TRBV12-4, the J gene TRBJ1-2; 7 nucleotides align to TRBD1. V gave up 6 bases and J gave up 3 bases; unmatched junction bases: 10. The CDR3 is 15 amino acids. CDR3 sequence (DNA): TGTGCCAGCAGCCTACCGGGACAGCTCCACTATGGCTACACCTTC. Protein: CASSLPGQLHYGYTF.

The chain carries TRBV9 and TRBJ2-1; 12 bases are shared with TRBD2. The CDR3 spans 15 residues. Germline trimming cut 0 bases from V and 6 bases from J; bases unmatched to any gene: 1. CDR1 is SGDLS and CDR2 is YYNGEE in the germline V gene. As DNA, the CDR3 is TGTGCCAGCAGCGTAGAGGGACTAGCGGGCAATGAGCAGTTCTTC. This sequence encodes CASSVEGLAGNEQFF.

This clonotype has only a few counts. This may arise from a read error, as a much more abundant clone is one base away. The rearrangement joins TRBV25-1 to TRBJ1-2; the D gene is possibly TRBD1 (6 bases). The germline V gene has CDR1 MGHDK and CDR2 SYGVNS. The CDR3 runs to 15 residues. The V and J ends lost 5 bases and 4 bases respectively, with 17 bases between them. CDR3 sequence reads: CASSLARGERYGYTF. CDR3 in DNA: TGTGCCAGCAGTCTCGCGAGGGGGGAACGCTATGGCTACACCTTC.

A few counts support this clonotype. The J gene is TRBJ1-3, the V gene TRBV7-9, with a tentative D call TRBD1 (5 bases). CDR1 is SEHNR, CDR2 FQNEAQ, per germline (reference sequence). This CDR3 is built from 15 residues. V gave up 3 bases and J gave up 0 bases, with 9 bases separating them. This CDR3 is CASSLQGNSGNTIYF. The CDR3 DNA is TGTGCCAGCAGCTTGCAGGGCAACTCTGGAAACACCATATATTTT.

The rearrangement links TRBV6-4 to TRBJ2-1; D is undetermined. The CDR3 contains 13 residues. The V and J ends lost 0 bases and 5 bases respectively, with 5 bases between them. Germline V gives CDR1 MRHNA, CDR2 SNTAGT. CDR3 amino acids: CASSDSGNNEQFF. The DNA of the CDR3 is TGTGCCAGCAGTGACTCTGGGAACAATGAGCAGTTCTTC.

This clonotype was counted only a few times. The DNA of the CDR3 is TGTGCCAGCAGCTTAGGGGGACAGGGATACAATGAGCAGTTCTTC. As protein: CASSLGGQGYNEQFF. This sequence joins TRBV7-9 and TRBJ2-1, with 9 positions matching TRBD1. Trimming removed 1 base from V and 4 bases from J; junction bases left unmatched: 2. Germline CDR1 and CDR2: SEHNR and FQNEAQ (reference sequence). This CDR3 is built from 15 residues.

The chain joins TRBV6-6 to TRBJ1-5; D gene uncertain. CDR1 MNHNY and CDR2 SVGAGI come from the germline V gene (reference sequence). This CDR3 region has 14 residues. The V end lost 2 bases, the J end lost 6 bases, and 11 bases lay between the germline ends. Here the CDR3 reads CASSYPARSQPQHF. The CDR3 nucleotides read TGTGCCAGCAGTTACCCGGCTCGGAGTCAGCCCCAGCATTTT.

Details on this clonotype: This sequence may be a read error, since a much larger clone differs from it by one base. V gene TRBV24-1 combines with J gene TRBJ2-2; 11 bases map to TRBD2. The CDR3 contains 15 residues. Germline loops: CDR1 KGHDR, CDR2 SFDVKD. CDR3 sequence: CAASSGLADAGELFF. As DNA, the CDR3 is TGTGCCGCCAGCTCGGGACTAGCGGACGCCGGGGAGCTGTTTTTT.

This clonotype has just a few counts. The rearrangement uses TRBV6-1 and TRBJ2-1; 11 nucleotides line up with TRBD2. The CDR3 has 19 residues. V trimming: 6 bases; J trimming: 9 bases; junction bases outside the gene matches: 22. CDR1 is MNHNS, CDR2 SASEGT, per germline. The DNA of the CDR3 is TGTGCCAGCAGCCAATTAGCGGGAGGGCCGGATTTACCTCAACCTGAGCAGTTCTTC. Its translation is CASSQLAGGPDLPQPEQFF.